A selection of T cell receptor beta chains follows, all from one sample in a study of blood T cell repertoires in COVID-19. The protocol was immunoSEQ multiplex PCR, while the TCRdb copy is restricted to in-frame clones and leaves out a portion. This table has over 75,000 clones, over 60% appearing once. Sequenced: peripheral blood. Receptors were obtained from a man in his fifties or sixties who had recovered from COVID-19. Each CDR3 is given with its conserved first and last residue. Each record gives: D gene, clone size, J gene, V gene, CDR3 DNA, CDR3 protein. A D gene is named only where the DNA matches it firmly. Clone sizes are given selectively: once, few, many, or a class where the clone is expanded.

TRBD1	.	TRBJ2-5	TRBV5-6	TGTGCCAGCGGAACAGGGGGCCACGAGACCCAGTACTTC	CASGTGGHETQYF
.	.	TRBJ2-7	TRBV14	TGTGCCAGCAGCCGCCGACAGTTCTACGAGCAGTACTTC	CASSRRQFYEQYF
.	.	TRBJ1-6	TRBV3-1/TRBV3-2	TGTGCCAGCAGCCAAGGCCCAGATTCACCCCTCCACTTT	CASSQGPDSPLHF
TRBD2	.	TRBJ2-7	TRBV7-3	TGTGCCAGCAGCTTCTCTAGCGGGGCCTCCTACGAGCAGTACTTC	CASSFSSGASYEQYF
.	once	TRBJ2-3	TRBV29-1	TGCAGCGCTATGAGCCCATACACAGATACGCAGTATTTT	CSAMSPYTDTQYF
.	.	TRBJ1-4	TRBV4-1	TGCGCCAGCAGCCAAGGATCCACAGGGCCAATGGAAAAACTGTTTTTT	CASSQGSTGPMEKLFF
.	.	TRBJ1-3	TRBV6-1	TGTGCCAGCAGTGACAGAGGGCGCGGAAACACCATATATTTT	CASSDRGRGNTIYF
.	.	TRBJ1-2	TRBV10-3	TGTGCCATCAGTGTTATTCCAGCTAACTATGGCTACACCTTC	CAISVIPANYGYTF
.	.	TRBJ1-5	TRBV6-9	TGTGCCAGCAGTTATTCCGGAGCGTCGAGACCCAATCAGCCCCAGCATTTT	CASSYSGASRPNQPQHF
.	.	TRBJ2-1	TRBV6-9	TGTGCCAGCAGTCCACCGGGACACTACAATGAGCAGTTCTTC	CASSPPGHYNEQFF
.	.	TRBJ1-4	TRBV7-2	TGTGCCAGCAGCCAGGAAGGGGGGGGAACTGCAACTAATGAAAAACTGTTTTTT	CASSQEGGGTATNEKLFF
.	.	TRBJ1-1	TRBV27	TGTGCCAGCAGTTCCCTGATCGGGACATCGAACACTGAAGCTTTCTTT	CASSSLIGTSNTEAFF
.	.	TRBJ1-5	TRBV5-6	TGTGCCAGCAGCTTGGCCGGCGGGCAGCCCCAGCATTTT	CASSLAGGQPQHF
TRBD1	few	TRBJ1-6	TRBV7-9	TGTGCCAGCAGCTCGGGGACAGGAAATTCACCCCTCCACTTT	CASSSGTGNSPLHF
.	.	TRBJ2-1	TRBV19	TGTGCCAGTAGTCTAGCCCCCCTCAATGAGCAGTTCTTC	CASSLAPLNEQFF
.	.	TRBJ1-1	TRBV20-1	TGCAGGGCACCCCTGAACACTGAAGCTTTCTTT	CRAPLNTEAFF
.	.	TRBJ1-2	TRBV5-1	TGCGCCAGCAGCTTGGAGGACAGCTATGGCTACACCTTC	CASSLEDSYGYTF
TRBD2	.	TRBJ2-7	TRBV5-1	TGCGCCAGCAGCTCGACAGGGACTAGCGGGGGAATGCAGTACTTC	CASSSTGTSGGMQYF
.	.	TRBJ1-5	TRBV5-1	TGCGCCAGCAGCTTGGGTCAGGGCGGACAGCCCCAGCATTTT	CASSLGQGGQPQHF
.	.	TRBJ2-5	TRBV29-1	TGCAGCGGGGGGCCGATAGAGGGCCGGGGAGAGACCCAGTACTTC	CSGGPIEGRGETQYF
TRBD1	few	TRBJ1-6	TRBV27	TGTGCCAGCAGTTTATATTCAGGGGGCGGCCCCCACTTT	CASSLYSGGGPHF
.	.	TRBJ2-4	TRBV10-1	TGCGCCAGCAGTGGGGAGCCTAATCAGGGGAAGGAAAACATTCAGTACTTC	CASSGEPNQGKENIQYF
.	few	TRBJ2-5	TRBV7-2	TGTGCCAGCAGCGACGGGACTTACCAAGAGACCCAGTACTTC	CASSDGTYQETQYF
TRBD1	.	TRBJ2-1	TRBV6-5	TGTGCCAGCAGTTGGGACAGCTACAATGAGCAGTTCTTC	CASSWDSYNEQFF
TRBD1	.	TRBJ2-7	TRBV18	TGTGCCAGCTCACCCCTGCTGACAGGGATAAGCGGCGAGCAGTACTTC	CASSPLLTGISGEQYF
TRBD1	.	TRBJ2-7	TRBV5-5	TGTGCCAGCAGCTTGGGGGTGGGGCAGGGGGCCCACGAGCAGTACTTC	CASSLGVGQGAHEQYF
TRBD2	few	TRBJ2-7	TRBV7-2	TGTGCCAGCAGCTTAAGCGGGACTAGTACATACGAGCAGTACTTC	CASSLSGTSTYEQYF
.	.	TRBJ2-4	TRBV28	TGTGCCAGCAGTTTATGGGCCGGCCCGGGTCAGTACTTC	CASSLWAGPGQYF
TRBD2	few	TRBJ2-1	TRBV15	TGTGCCACCACCCGGGAGGGGTACAATGAGCAGTTCTTC	CATTREGYNEQFF
.	.	TRBJ1-1	TRBV2	TGTGCCAGCAGCACCACACAGAACACTGAAGCTTTCTTT	CASSTTQNTEAFF
.	.	TRBJ2-7	TRBV3-1/TRBV3-2	TGTGCCAGCAGTCACAATAACAGGTACGAGCAGTACTTC	CASSHNNRYEQYF
TRBD2	.	TRBJ2-3	TRBV2	TGTGCCAGCAGGCAGGGACTAGCGGGGGGAGATACGCAGTATTTT	CASRQGLAGGDTQYF
.	.	TRBJ1-2	TRBV5-1	TGCGCCAGCAGCTTGGATCAGGGCTCCTATGGCTACACCTTC	CASSLDQGSYGYTF
.	.	TRBJ2-5	TRBV11-3	TGTGCCAGCAGCCCAGGGGTTGGGATACAAGAGACCCAGTACTTC	CASSPGVGIQETQYF
.	medium-sized	TRBJ2-7	TRBV7-6	TGTGCCAGCAGCTTAGCGTCTAGGGGTGAGCAGTACTTC	CASSLASRGEQYF
TRBD2	.	TRBJ2-5	TRBV18	TGTGCCAGCTCACCAGCTACTAGCGTTCCCCCCAGAGGGACCCAGTACTTC	CASSPATSVPPRGTQYF
TRBD1	.	TRBJ1-4	TRBV9	TGTGCCAGCAGCATACAGACAGGGGATCATGAAAAACTGTTTTTT	CASSIQTGDHEKLFF